This entry describes one T cell receptor beta chain. What antigen it recognizes has not been identified. Base qualities were left out, and no much larger clone turns up one base away. These data belong to a study of T-cell memory formation after mild COVID-19 (dated by TCRdb to the early 2020s). Some background on the complete study: TCR sequence clusters from the two donors were found to be largely donor specific. The cohort was made up of two young adult volunteers, one female and one male, who were previously healthy. Longitudinal TCRalpha and TCRbeta repertoire sequencing tracked T-cell clones expanding and contracting after mild COVID-19 in two donors.

What the work shows at the level of the full study, not this receptor alone: Contracting CD4+ clones were located mainly in the CM and EM memory subsets, whereas CD8+ clones were found to be enriched in EMRA. Whether the second-wave clones peaking on day 37 were SARS-CoV-2 specific was not confirmed. Only two mild cases were covered in the study, and larger cohorts including severe cases with pre-infection samples were considered necessary. Some responding clones were detected in pre-infection memory, suggesting pre-existing cross-reactive memory T cells joined the SARS-CoV-2 response. Clones contracting from day 15 to 85 had balanced CD4/CD8 phenotypes, while a second wave expanding from day 15 to 37 was biased towards CD4+.

Ficoll-Paque density gradient centrifugation was the method used to isolate PBMCs. The sample was run on an Illumina NovaSeq 6000. cDNA libraries for TCRalpha and TCRbeta were prepared by 5'RACE using constant-segment primers, with sample barcodes and unique molecular identifiers added. Trizol reagent was used to extract RNA from every sample. Library amplification was performed in two PCR steps, and a second sample barcode and Illumina TruSeq adapters were introduced in the second step. The libraries were sequenced on an Illumina NovaSeq using 2 x 150 bp paired-end reads. The original pipeline was this. Reads were demultiplexed and collapsed into UMI-guided consensus sequences with migec v1.2.7. Using mixcr v2.1.11, UMI consensuses were aligned to TRA and TRB V and J templates and then assembled into clonotypes. A clonotype was counted as expanded or contracted only when both edgeR and NoisET called the clonotype significant, with the noise models trained on biological replicates. edgeR calls used a false discovery rate-adjusted p below 0.01 and a log2 fold-change threshold of 1. As an exploratory analysis of dynamics, max-normalized trajectories of the 1000 most abundant clonotypes were examined with PCA combined with hierarchical clustering. Each responding clone was given a CD4 or CD8 phenotype based on the CD4+ and CD8+ repertoires, which had been sequenced separately. The public reads were quality trimmed at Q25 with fastp and then assembled into clones with MiXCR by TCRdb, keeping productive beta chains. Each CDR3 protein appears once, grouped with its most common genes and DNA. The V and J calls and clone size are TCRdb's, not the authors'. This sample comprises around 320,000 distinct CDR3 sequences, 25% to 30% of them detected only once. The ten top clones hold approximately 12% of the sample.

The CDR1 and CDR2 encoded by the germline V gene (reference sequence) are DFQATT and SNEGSKA. The CDR3 covers 14 residues, taking in both the cysteine and the phenylalanine. Only CDR3 DNA is held: 42 bases, read in frame from base 1. V and J are trimmed by 6 bases and 5 bases, and the gene matches miss 12 bases of the junction. The specimen was PBMCs or a T cell subset sorted from them (not recorded which). The chain is encoded by TRBV20-1 joined to TRBJ2-5, with TRBD1 matching 7 junction bases. The receptor was derived from an adult woman who had mild COVID-19 (a few samples of this study predate the infection). The sample titles of this study are shuffled in the database, so cell type and time point are left out; the donor was told from shared clones. CDR3 protein: CSARFDRASETQYF. The sequence in DNA is TGCAGTGCCAGATTCGACAGGGCGTCGGAGACCCAGTACTTC.